This T cell receptor beta chain is from a study of shared clonotypes between healthy human individuals. Study background: Per donor, CD8 memory used one plate, CD8 naive used two, CD4 memory used three and CD4 naive used three. Study observations and caveats: Only blood samples were collected, and tissue repertoires likely differ. Memory subsets had estimated richness that was generally smaller than that of naive subsets.

Concerning this clone: Its antigen is unknown.

The method was immunoSEQ multiplex PCR; TCRdb's version includes in-frame clones alone and lacks a portion of them. The sample records 2,100,000 or so clones, about 94% being singletons. CD45RA-negative memory and CD45RA+ naive subsets were split from the CD4+ cells. The V gene lost 2 bases and the J gene lost 7 bases, with 9 bases spanning the gap. The CDR3 is 13 residues long. Germline CDR1 and CDR2: SGHAT and FQNNGV. The chain links TRBV11-2 to TRBJ1-3, with TRBD1 as a possible D gene (5 bases). The source of this sequence is a man aged 18 to 35 in good health. The sequenced material came from naive CD4+ T cells sorted from blood. Subset here: CD45RA+ positively selected. The CDR3 DNA reads as TGTGCCAGCAGCTTAACCCGGGGGAACACCATATATTTT. It codes for CASSLTRGNTIYF.